This TCR beta chain derives from a study of blood T cell repertoires in COVID-19. About the research overall: Whether acute or convalescent, the COVID-19 samples came from the United States, Italy and Spain. PBMCs, B-cell-depleted T cells, or T cells were the source of the cDNA or gDNA that made up the material.

Original data processing: Using reference gene primer amplification, nucleated cell counts were estimated. TCRdb's table, derived via immunoSEQ multiplex PCR, lists solely in-frame clones and lacks some. The V and J calls and clone size were taken over from that table, and D and trimming were inferred from the DNA. The sample carries 65,000 to 90,000 clones, roughly 84% recorded once. The CDR3 has 13 residues. J was trimmed by 6 bases and V by 9 bases; bases with no gene match: 7. Germline V gene lookup returns CDR1 LNHDA and CDR2 SQIVND (reference sequence). V gene TRBV19 combines with J gene TRBJ2-5, with TRBD1 matching 10 bases. Sequencing used peripheral blood. This TCR was sampled from a woman aged 55-69 years with acute or convalescent COVID-19. The CDR3 spells CASEPGQGQTQYF. As DNA, the CDR3 is TGTGCCAGCGAACCGGGACAGGGGCAGACCCAGTACTTC.